Presented here are 21 T cell receptor beta chains from one specimen sequenced in a study of long-term antiretroviral therapy in people with HIV (dated by TCRdb to 2022 to 2024). The immunoSEQ hsTCRB v3.0 assay was used at survey level resolution to sequence the TRB variable region. The table was pulled from immuneACCESS by TCRdb, which kept in-frame rearrangements only. Such tables lose some clones; where checked, under half of the loss comes from unresolved V genes, and the rest has no known cause. This sample gives tens of thousands of clones in total; just under 95% of them show up just once. The top ten constitute 2.5% to 3.5% of the sample. The source material was unsorted PBMCs, sampled 5.3 years after starting antiretroviral therapy. The receptors were sampled from a man between 45 and 60 years old with HIV.

This chain links TRBV28 with TRBJ2-3; the match to TRBD2 covers 15 bases. The V gene's germline CDR1 is MDHEN and CDR2 SYDVKM. V shed 4 bases and J 0 bases; nucleotides not matched to a gene: 5. The CDR3 runs to 18 residues. CDR3: CASSYRTSGGDSTDTQYF. Written as DNA, the CDR3 is TGTGCCAGCAGTTATCGGACTAGCGGGGGGGATAGCACAGATACGCAGTATTTT.

The gene calls are TRBV5-4 and TRBJ2-3, with 10 bases lining up with TRBD1. The CDR3 sequence is 15 residues long. Unmatched junction bases numbered 4, after V lost 3 bases and J lost 3 bases. Germline CDR1 SGHNT, CDR2 YYREEE (reference sequence). In DNA, the CDR3 is TGTGCCAGCAGCTCCCGGACAGGGGGGACAGATACGCAGTATTTT. Its protein is CASSSRTGGTDTQYF.

The genes are TRBV10-3 and TRBJ2-6; 7 nucleotides line up with TRBD1. CDR3 length: 16 residues. J gave up 0 bases and V 6 bases, and 5 bases lay outside the gene matches. Germline V gives CDR1 ENHRY, CDR2 SYGVKD. The CDR3 here is CAIRDRYYSGANVLTF. The CDR3 bases are TGTGCCATCAGGGACAGGTACTACTCTGGGGCCAACGTCCTGACTTTC.

V usage is TRBV15 and J usage is TRBJ1-6, with unresolved D. The CDR3 consists of 13 residues. Germline CDR1 LNHNV, CDR2 YYDKDF (reference sequence). V lost 8 bases to trimming and J lost 8 bases, with 13 bases between them. The CDR3: CATSSYDDSPLHF. The CDR3, as DNA: TGTGCCACCTCTTCCTACGACGATTCACCCCTCCACTTT.

The J gene is TRBJ2-7, the V gene TRBV6-1; TRBD1 or TRBD2 may be the D gene (5 bases each). The CDR3 spans 12 residues. Trimming left V 8 bases short and J 1 base short, with 9 bases between. Germline V gene sequence: CDR1 MNHNS, CDR2 SASEGT. The CDR3 nucleotides are TGTGCCAGCGTGGGGGAATCCTACGAGCAGTACTTC. It translates to CASVGESYEQYF.

V usage is TRBV29-1 and J usage is TRBJ2-5, with D unclear. The germline V and J ends were trimmed by 6 bases and 5 bases, with 16 bases remaining between them. Germline values: CDR1 SQVTM, CDR2 ANQGSEA. The CDR3 spans 13 residues. The CDR3: CSVQYRFLETQYF. The CDR3 region has the DNA TGCAGCGTACAGTACCGCTTTTTGGAGACCCAGTACTTC.

V gene TRBV7-8 combines with J gene TRBJ2-7; weak D call: TRBD1 (5 bases). The CDR3 covers 19 residues. Germline loops: CDR1 SGHVS, CDR2 FQNEAQ. Trimming shortened V by 0 bases and J by 0 bases, and 21 bases separated the two germline ends. CDR3 sequence reads: CASSLAWGATRSGSYEQYF. The CDR3 nucleotides read TGTGCCAGCAGCTTAGCTTGGGGCGCTACACGTTCGGGCTCCTACGAGCAGTACTTC.

The V gene is TRBV2, the J gene TRBJ2-7, with a tentative D call TRBD2 (6 bases). Germline V gene data show CDR1 as SNHLY and CDR2 as FYNNEI. The CDR3 is 14 residues long. Trimming took off 6 bases at V and 6 bases at J, with 18 bases between the two ends. The CDR3 DNA reads TGTGCCAGCAGATTCGGACTAACCCGGATCGAGCAGTACTTC. This encodes CASRFGLTRIEQYF.

This chain connects TRBV27 to TRBJ1-1; D remains unclear. The V and J ends lost 5 bases and 1 base respectively, with 8 bases between them. CDR1 and CDR2 (germline): MNHEY, SMNVEV (reference sequence). The CDR3 covers 13 residues. The DNA of the CDR3 is TGTGCCAGCAGTCTCACGGGGAACACTGAAGCTTTCTTT. It codes for CASSLTGNTEAFF.

The V and J genes are TRBV21-1 and TRBJ1-6. TRBV21-1 is described as a pseudogene. The CDR3 is 17 residues long. CDR3 coding DNA: TGTGCCAGCAGCAGAGGACGGCCCAGCTCCTATAATTCACCCCTCCACTTT. Translation: CASSRGRPSSYNSPLHF.

This clone was observed a single time. V usage is TRBV7-9 and J usage is TRBJ2-3; D gene uncertain. Germline V CDR1 and CDR2: SEHNR, FQNEAQ (reference sequence). V lost 5 bases to trimming and J lost 2 bases, with 11 bases between them. The CDR3 length is 14 residues. The CDR3 here is CASSLDGYTDTQYF. The CDR3 bases are TGTGCCAGCAGCCTGGACGGATACACAGATACGCAGTATTTT.

The CDR3, as DNA: TGCAGCGTTGAAACAGTGTCCTACGAGCAGTACTTC. Its translation is CSVETVSYEQYF. The V gene is TRBV29-1, the J gene TRBJ2-7; D call uncertain. CDR3 size: 12 residues. CDR1 SQVTM and CDR2 ANQGSEA come from the germline V gene. V was pared by 2 bases and J by 1 base, with 6 bases between.

V is TRBV21-1 and J is TRBJ2-7; the table gives TRBD1 as D, unverified against the DNA. TRBV21-1 counts as a pseudogene. This CDR3 is 16 amino acids long. CDR3 loop: CASSRAWGQATYEQYF. The CDR3, as DNA: TGTGCCAGCAGTCGTGCTTGGGGACAGGCTACCTACGAGCAGTACTTC.

The chain recombines TRBV5-5 with TRBJ1-4; a possible D gene is TRBD1 (5 bases). The CDR3 loop spans 14 amino acids. From germline, CDR1 is SGHKS and CDR2 YYEKEE (reference sequence). V lost 0 bases and J 6 bases, leaving 9 bases between the germline ends. CDR3 bases: TGTGCCAGCAGCTTGGCCGGGACGGATGAAAAACTGTTTTTT. Translating it yields CASSLAGTDEKLFF.

The genes are TRBV9 and TRBJ2-3, with 12 bases identical to TRBD2. Germline V CDR1 and CDR2: SGDLS, YYNGEE. J gave up 2 bases and V 2 bases, and 3 bases lay outside the gene matches. The CDR3 is made up of 16 amino acids. CDR3 DNA sequence: TGTGCCAGCAGCGTCGGACTAGCGGGGATCACAGATACGCAGTATTTT. Translated, it gives CASSVGLAGITDTQYF.

The chain recombines TRBV11-2 with TRBJ2-3; the D call may be TRBD1 or TRBD2 (5 bases each). Between the trimmed V and J ends, which lost 0 bases and 2 bases, there was a span of 15 bases. Germline CDR1 is SGHAT and CDR2 is FQNNGV. CDR3 length: 17 residues. This chain's CDR3 is CASSLDEPGRYTDTQYF. The CDR3 DNA reads TGTGCCAGCAGCTTAGACGAACCGGGACGATACACAGATACGCAGTATTTT.

The rearrangement links TRBV5-1 to TRBJ2-7; no firm D call. The length of the CDR3 is 13 residues. Trimming left V 2 bases short and J 3 bases short, with 9 bases between. Germline CDR1 and CDR2: SGHRS and YFSETQ. The CDR3 DNA follows: TGCGCCAGCAGCTTCGATACAGACTACGAGCAGTACTTC. This codes for CASSFDTDYEQYF.

The CDR3 coding sequence is TGTGCCAGCAGCCCGCAAATGCCCGGGACAGGGGGACATGGCTACACCTTC. This gives the protein CASSPQMPGTGGHGYTF. The chain employs TRBV7-2 and TRBJ1-2, with 11 positions matching TRBD1. V lost 5 bases, J lost 6 bases, and 14 bases stayed unmatched. Looked up from germline, CDR1 is SGHTA and CDR2 is FQGNSA. The CDR3 contains 17 residues.

The V gene is TRBV7-2, the J gene TRBJ1-2; possible D gene TRBD1, 6 bases. CDR3 length: 14 amino acids. Trimming shortened V by 0 bases and J by 6 bases, and 11 bases separated the two germline ends. Per germline, CDR1 SGHTA and CDR2 FQGNSA. CDR3 DNA: TGTGCCAGCAGCTTAGCGCGGACAGCCCATGGCTACACCTTC. This translates into CASSLARTAHGYTF.

This rearrangement joins TRBV7-6 to TRBJ2-3, with D tentatively TRBD1 (6 bases). The CDR3 runs to 13 residues. Trimming removed 3 bases from V and 4 bases from J, with 8 bases in between. CDR1 and CDR2 from the germline V gene are SGHVS and FNYEAQ. CDR3 amino acids: CASSFTGPDTQYF. The CDR3 bases are TGTGCCAGCAGCTTCACAGGGCCAGATACGCAGTATTTT.

The chain joins TRBV5-4 to TRBJ2-3; TRBD2 matches at 9 bases. Germline assignment: CDR1 SGHNT and CDR2 YYREEE (reference sequence). Germline trimming cut 0 bases from V and 3 bases from J; bases unmatched to any gene: 5. The CDR3 sequence is 16 residues long. CDR3 DNA sequence: TGTGCCAGCAGCTTGGGTGCGGGGGGGATAACAGATACGCAGTATTTT. This translates into CASSLGAGGITDTQYF.